Reported below is one T cell receptor beta chain. The target antigen is unknown. These data come from a study of T cell repertoires in cytomegalovirus infection. On the study more broadly: In public TCR beta signatures, there were indications of both CMV infection and matching HLA type. Study-level points and caveats: Dominating the ex vivo response were HLA-C-restricted CMV-specific TCR beta clonotypes.

The V and J ends lost 1 base and 6 bases respectively, with 15 bases between them. The CDR3 is 15 amino acids. Germline values: CDR1 SEHNR, CDR2 FQNEAQ (reference sequence). TCRdb ran MiXCR on the reads and lists one entry per CDR3 protein. The data contain approximately 600,000 distinct CDR3 sequences, under 45% of them seen just once; the ten biggest clones take up around 50%. This TCR derives from a human donor in good health (CMV status not recorded). Some clones in this sample may be carry-over from other donors' samples. The gene calls are TRBV7-9 and TRBJ2-5, with D unresolved. The specimen comprised cultured PBMCs, sampled from culture after CMV antigen stimulation. The DNA for the CDR3 is TGTGCCAGCAGCTTAGTGGTGGGGTCCGGCCAGACCCAGTACTTC. This codes for CASSLVVGSGQTQYF.